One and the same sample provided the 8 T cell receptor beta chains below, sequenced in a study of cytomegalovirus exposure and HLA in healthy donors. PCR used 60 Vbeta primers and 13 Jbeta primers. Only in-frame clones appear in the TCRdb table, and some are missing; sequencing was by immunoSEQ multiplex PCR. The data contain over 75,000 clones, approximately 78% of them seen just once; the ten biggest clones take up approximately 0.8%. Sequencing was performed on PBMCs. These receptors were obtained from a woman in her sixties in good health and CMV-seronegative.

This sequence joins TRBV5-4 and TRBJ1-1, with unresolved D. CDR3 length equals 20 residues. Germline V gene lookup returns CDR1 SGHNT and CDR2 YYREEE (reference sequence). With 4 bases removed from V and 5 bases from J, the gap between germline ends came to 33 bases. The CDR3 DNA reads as TGTGCCAGCAGCCCCAAGGAGGCAGGCACGATTTCCCTATCGAAGACTGAAGCTTTCTTT. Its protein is CASSPKEAGTISLSKTEAFF.

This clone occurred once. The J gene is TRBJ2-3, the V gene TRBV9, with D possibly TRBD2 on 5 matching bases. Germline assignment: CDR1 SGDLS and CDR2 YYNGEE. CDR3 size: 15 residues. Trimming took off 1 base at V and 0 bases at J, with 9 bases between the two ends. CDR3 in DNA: TGTGCCAGCAGCGTAAGCGGACTTAGCACAGATACGCAGTATTTT. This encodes CASSVSGLSTDTQYF.

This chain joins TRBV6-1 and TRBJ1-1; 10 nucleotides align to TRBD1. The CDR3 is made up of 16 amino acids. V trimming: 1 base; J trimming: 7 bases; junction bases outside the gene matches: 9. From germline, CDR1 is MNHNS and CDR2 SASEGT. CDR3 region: CASSEGSPGQGFEAFF. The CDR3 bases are TGTGCCAGCAGTGAAGGTTCCCCGGGACAGGGGTTTGAAGCTTTCTTT.

CDR3: CASSLVASSGNTIYF. The DNA for the CDR3 is TGTGCCAGCAGCTTAGTAGCCAGCTCTGGAAACACCATATATTTT. V usage is TRBV7-2 and J usage is TRBJ1-3; no clear D. CDR1 and CDR2 from the germline V gene are SGHTA and FQGNSA. The CDR3 totals 15 residues. V was clipped by 1 base and J by 0 bases, with 7 bases between them.

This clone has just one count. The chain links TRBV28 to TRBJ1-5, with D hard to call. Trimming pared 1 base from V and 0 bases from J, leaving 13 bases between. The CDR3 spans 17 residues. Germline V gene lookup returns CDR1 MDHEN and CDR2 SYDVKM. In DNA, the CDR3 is TGTGCCAGCAGTTTATCACCACTTTGGGCTAGCAATCAGCCCCAGCATTTT. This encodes CASSLSPLWASNQPQHF.

Here the CDR3 DNA reads TGTGCCAGTAGTCTCCGCAGGGGACAAGAGACCCAGTACTTC. Translation: CASSLRRGQETQYF. V gene TRBV19 combines with J gene TRBJ2-5; D perhaps matches TRBD1 (6 bases). Germline-derived CDR1 and CDR2 are LNHDA and SQIVND (reference sequence). CDR3 length: 14 amino acids. V gave up 5 bases and J gave up 2 bases, with 12 bases separating them.

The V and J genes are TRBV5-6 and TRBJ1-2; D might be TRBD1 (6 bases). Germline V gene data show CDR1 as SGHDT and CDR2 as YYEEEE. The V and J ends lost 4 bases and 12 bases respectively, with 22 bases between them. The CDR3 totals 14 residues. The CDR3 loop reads CASSETGTTEQDTF. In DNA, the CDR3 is TGTGCCAGCAGCGAGACAGGAACCACAGAGCAGGACACCTTC.

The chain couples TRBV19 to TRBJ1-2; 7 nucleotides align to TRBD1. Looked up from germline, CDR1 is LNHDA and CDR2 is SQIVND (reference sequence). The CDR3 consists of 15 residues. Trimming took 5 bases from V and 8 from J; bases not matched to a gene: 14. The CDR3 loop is CASSPTGASMRGYTF. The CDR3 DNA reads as TGTGCCAGTAGTCCCACAGGGGCCTCAATGAGAGGCTACACCTTC.